The next 6 T cell receptor beta chains were all read from a single sample in a study of blood T cell repertoires in COVID-19. Only in-frame clones appear in the TCRdb table, and some are missing; sequencing was by immunoSEQ multiplex PCR. The table shows around 160,000 clones, with around 80% occurring only once. Sequenced input: peripheral blood. The receptors were gathered from a human donor with acute or convalescent COVID-19. The donor label of this sample is uncertain.

The chain employs TRBV6-2 or TRBV6-3 and TRBJ2-2; perhaps TRBD1 as D (6 bases). The V and J ends lost 4 bases and 3 bases respectively, with 12 bases between them. The germline CDR1 and CDR2 sequences are MNHEY and SVGEGT. The CDR3 totals 15 residues. The CDR3 DNA follows: TGTGCCAGCAGTTCCAAGGACAGTTACACCGGGGAGCTGTTTTTT. Amino acids: CASSSKDSYTGELFF.

V usage is TRBV28 and J usage is TRBJ2-3, with 10 positions matching TRBD2. Germline CDR1 and CDR2: MDHEN and SYDVKM. The V segment lost 8 bases and the J segment 4 bases; nucleotides outside the gene matches: 9. The CDR3 is 15 residues long. The CDR3 DNA sequence: TGTGCCAGCCCCCCCTCAGCGGGGGGGCCAGATACGCAGTATTTT. Encoded protein: CASPPSAGGPDTQYF. Full variable domain (remainder filled in from reference TRBV28 and TRBJ2-3): DVKVTQSSRYLVKRTGEKVFLECVQDMDHENMFWYRQDPGLGLRLIYFSYDVKMKEKGDIPEGYSVSREKKERFSLILESASTNQTSMYLCASPPSAGGPDTQYFGPGTRLTVL.

The chain carries TRBV7-8 and TRBJ2-5, with 8 bases matching TRBD2. The CDR3 extends over 15 amino acids. The ends lost 2 bases at V and 4 bases at J; junction bases unmatched: 6. Germline V gene data show CDR1 as SGHVS and CDR2 as FQNEAQ. The CDR3 protein is CASSLRGGRGETQYF. CDR3 nucleotide sequence: TGTGCCAGCAGCTTACGCGGGGGGAGAGGAGAGACCCAGTACTTC.

This rearrangement joins TRBV5-1 to TRBJ2-7, with D uncertain. This CDR3 comprises 16 residues. V gave up 0 bases and J gave up 0 bases, with 13 bases separating them. The germline V gene encodes CDR1 SGHRS and CDR2 YFSETQ. CDR3 DNA sequence: TGCGCCAGCAGCTTGGCCCAGGCGTCGAGCTCCTACGAGCAGTACTTC. Translating gives CASSLAQASSSYEQYF.

This chain connects TRBV10-2 to TRBJ2-2, with D possibly being TRBD2 (5 bases). V lost 7 bases and J 0 bases, leaving 12 bases between the germline ends. Germline V gene data show CDR1 as WSHSY and CDR2 as SAAADI. The CDR3 is 15 amino acids. CDR3 in amino acids: CASTRPSSNTGELFF. CDR3 nucleotides: TGCGCCAGCACCAGGCCTAGCTCGAACACCGGGGAGCTGTTTTTT.

The rearrangement uses TRBV7-9 and TRBJ1-4, with 8 bases fitting TRBD1. CDR3 length: 16 amino acids. The V and J ends lost 3 bases and 5 bases, in that order; junction bases with no gene match: 8. Germline lookup yields CDR1 SEHNR and CDR2 FQNEAQ (reference sequence). The chain's CDR3 is CASSFLAGQGNEKLFF. CDR3 bases: TGTGCCAGCAGCTTCCTAGCAGGACAGGGAAATGAAAAACTGTTTTTT.